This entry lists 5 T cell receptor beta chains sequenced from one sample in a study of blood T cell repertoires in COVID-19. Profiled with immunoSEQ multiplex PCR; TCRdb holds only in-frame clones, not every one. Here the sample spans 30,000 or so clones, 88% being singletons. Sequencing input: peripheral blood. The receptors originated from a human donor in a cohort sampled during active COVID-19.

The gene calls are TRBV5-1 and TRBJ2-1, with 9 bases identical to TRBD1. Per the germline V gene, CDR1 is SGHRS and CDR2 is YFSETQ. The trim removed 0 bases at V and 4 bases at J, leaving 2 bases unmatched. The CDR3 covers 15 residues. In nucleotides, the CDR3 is TGCGCCAGCAGCTTGGGACAGGGGGTTTACAATGAGCAGTTCTTC. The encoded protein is CASSLGQGVYNEQFF.

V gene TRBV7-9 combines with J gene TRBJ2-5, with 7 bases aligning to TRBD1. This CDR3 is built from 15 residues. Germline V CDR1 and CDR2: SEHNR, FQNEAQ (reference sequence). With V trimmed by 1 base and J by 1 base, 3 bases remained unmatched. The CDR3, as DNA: TGTGCCAGCAGCTTAGGGGGACAGACCCAAGAGACCCAGTACTTC. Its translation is CASSLGGQTQETQYF.

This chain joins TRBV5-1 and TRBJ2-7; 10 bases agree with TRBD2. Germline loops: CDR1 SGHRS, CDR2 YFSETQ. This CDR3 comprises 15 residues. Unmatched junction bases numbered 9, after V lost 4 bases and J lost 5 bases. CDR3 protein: CASSPIAGGADEQYF. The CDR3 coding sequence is TGCGCCAGCAGCCCAATAGCGGGGGGCGCGGACGAGCAGTACTTC.

CDR3 sequence: CASRSGTGNYGYTF. CDR3 in DNA: TGTGCCAGCAGATCCGGGACAGGGAACTATGGCTACACCTTC. V is TRBV11-1 and J is TRBJ1-2, with 9 bases lining up with TRBD1. Germline V gene sequence: CDR1 SGHAT, CDR2 FQDESV (reference sequence). This CDR3 region has 14 residues. The trim removed 6 bases at V and 2 bases at J, leaving 4 bases unmatched.

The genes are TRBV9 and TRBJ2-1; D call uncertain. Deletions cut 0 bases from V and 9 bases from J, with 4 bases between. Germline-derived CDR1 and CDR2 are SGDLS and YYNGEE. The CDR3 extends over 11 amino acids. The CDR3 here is CASSVGSEQFF. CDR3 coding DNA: TGTGCCAGCAGCGTAGGGAGTGAGCAGTTCTTC.